The rows below give T cell receptor beta chains drawn from one sample of a study of PD-L1 blockade in urothelial cancer. Repertoires were generated with immunoSEQ multiplex PCR, while TCRdb's copy carries only in-frame clones and drops some. The sample has roughly 53,000 clones; around 85% are singletons. The sample consisted of PBMCs, taken around atezolizumab (anti-PD-L1) treatment. Every receptor here comes from an older woman with urothelial cancer. Both conserved end residues are part of each CDR3. A D gene is named only where the DNA matches it firmly. Size tells how often a clone was seen (once, few, many) or the class of an expanded clone, and some rows leave it out.

clone size: few
D gene: TRBD1
J gene: TRBJ2-7
V gene: TRBV4-1
CDR3 protein: CASSYRDRGGDEQYF
CDR3 DNA: TGCGCCAGCAGCTACCGGGACAGGGGCGGCGACGAGCAGTACTTC

clone size: NA
D gene: NA
J gene: TRBJ1-1
V gene: TRBV5-1
CDR3 protein: CASSAGTEAFF
CDR3 DNA: TGCGCCAGCAGCGCGGGCACTGAAGCTTTCTTT

clone size: NA
D gene: NA
J gene: TRBJ1-3
V gene: TRBV7-9
CDR3 protein: CASSLSIPGNTIYF
CDR3 DNA: TGTGCCAGCAGCCTAAGTATTCCTGGAAACACCATATATTTT

clone size: NA
D gene: NA
J gene: TRBJ2-2
V gene: TRBV5-1
CDR3 protein: CASSSTVSTGELFF
CDR3 DNA: TGCGCCAGCAGCTCGACAGTTTCCACCGGGGAGCTGTTTTTT

clone size: NA
D gene: TRBD1
J gene: TRBJ2-7
V gene: TRBV6-5
CDR3 protein: CASSSPRTGSYEQYF
CDR3 DNA: TGTGCCAGCAGTTCTCCCCGGACAGGGTCCTACGAGCAGTACTTC

clone size: NA
D gene: NA
J gene: TRBJ2-7
V gene: TRBV9
CDR3 protein: CASSVGTFYEQYF
CDR3 DNA: TGTGCCAGCAGCGTAGGGACATTCTACGAGCAGTACTTC

clone size: NA
D gene: TRBD2
J gene: TRBJ2-3
V gene: TRBV7-9
CDR3 protein: CASGQTSALRDTQYF
CDR3 DNA: TGTGCCAGCGGTCAGACTAGCGCCCTTCGAGATACGCAGTATTTT

clone size: NA
D gene: TRBD2
J gene: TRBJ2-1
V gene: TRBV4-3
CDR3 protein: CASSQASGRAQTYNEQFF
CDR3 DNA: TGCGCCAGCAGCCAAGCTAGCGGGAGGGCCCAGACGTACAATGAGCAGTTCTTC

clone size: NA
D gene: NA
J gene: TRBJ2-2
V gene: TRBV2
CDR3 protein: CASSYRATGELFF
CDR3 DNA: TGTGCCAGCAGTTACAGGGCCACCGGGGAGCTGTTTTTT

clone size: NA
D gene: TRBD2
J gene: TRBJ2-7
V gene: TRBV15
CDR3 protein: CATSRGDSGSYEQYF
CDR3 DNA: TGTGCCACCAGCAGAGGGGATAGCGGGTCGTACGAGCAGTACTTC

clone size: NA
D gene: NA
J gene: TRBJ1-4
V gene: TRBV28
CDR3 protein: CASSFSTETSGGLEKLFF
CDR3 DNA: TGTGCCAGCAGTTTTTCAACTGAGACCTCGGGGGGCCTTGAAAAACTGTTTTTT

clone size: NA
D gene: TRBD1
J gene: TRBJ2-5
V gene: TRBV23-1
CDR3 protein: CASSQSTDREPTVGQETQYF
CDR3 DNA: TGCGCCAGCAGTCAATCGACGGACAGGGAGCCCACCGTGGGACAAGAGACCCAGTACTTC

clone size: NA
D gene: TRBD1
J gene: TRBJ2-2
V gene: TRBV19
CDR3 protein: CASRTGEPVNTGELFF
CDR3 DNA: TGTGCCAGTAGGACAGGGGAACCGGTAAACACCGGGGAGCTGTTTTTT

clone size: NA
D gene: NA
J gene: TRBJ2-3
V gene: TRBV27
CDR3 protein: CASGGGLAITDTQYF
CDR3 DNA: TGTGCCAGCGGCGGTGGCCTAGCGATCACAGATACGCAGTATTTT

clone size: NA
D gene: TRBD2
J gene: TRBJ2-2
V gene: TRBV9
CDR3 protein: CASSSGLAGGGELFF
CDR3 DNA: TGTGCCAGCAGCTCGGGACTAGCGGGGGGCGGGGAGCTGTTTTTT

clone size: NA
D gene: TRBD1
J gene: TRBJ2-1
V gene: TRBV25-1
CDR3 protein: CARGQGDEQFF
CDR3 DNA: TGTGCCAGGGGACAGGGGGATGAGCAGTTCTTC

clone size: NA
D gene: NA
J gene: TRBJ2-3
V gene: TRBV7-8
CDR3 protein: CASSPPREGDADTQYF
CDR3 DNA: TGTGCCAGCAGCCCACCACGAGAGGGTGACGCAGATACGCAGTATTTT

clone size: NA
D gene: NA
J gene: TRBJ2-5
V gene: TRBV9
CDR3 protein: CASSVPPLETQYF
CDR3 DNA: TGTGCCAGCAGCGTCCCTCCCCTCGAGACCCAGTACTTC

clone size: NA
D gene: NA
J gene: TRBJ2-7
V gene: TRBV5-1
CDR3 protein: CASTPEASSYEQYF
CDR3 DNA: TGCGCCAGCACCCCTGAGGCTAGCTCCTACGAGCAGTACTTC

clone size: NA
D gene: NA
J gene: TRBJ1-3
V gene: TRBV15
CDR3 protein: CATSRDTGNTIYF
CDR3 DNA: TGTGCCACCAGCAGAGACACTGGAAACACCATATATTTT

clone size: NA
D gene: NA
J gene: TRBJ2-1
V gene: TRBV6-5
CDR3 protein: CASSYYPSSYNEQFF
CDR3 DNA: TGTGCCAGCAGTTACTACCCTAGCTCCTACAATGAGCAGTTCTTC

clone size: NA
D gene: NA
J gene: TRBJ1-5
V gene: TRBV27
CDR3 protein: CASSLGGGFSNQPQHF
CDR3 DNA: TGTGCCAGCAGTTTAGGGGGGGGCTTTAGCAATCAGCCCCAGCATTTT

clone size: NA
D gene: NA
J gene: TRBJ1-5
V gene: TRBV2
CDR3 protein: CASSEQGPDQPQHF
CDR3 DNA: TGTGCCAGCAGTGAACAGGGCCCGGATCAGCCCCAGCATTTT

clone size: NA
D gene: NA
J gene: TRBJ1-5
V gene: TRBV5-1
CDR3 protein: CASSFGGVSNQPQHF
CDR3 DNA: TGCGCCAGCAGCTTTGGAGGGGTGAGCAATCAGCCCCAGCATTTT

clone size: once
D gene: TRBD1
J gene: TRBJ1-2
V gene: TRBV10-3
CDR3 protein: CAISGGQGAKGYTF
CDR3 DNA: TGTGCCATCAGTGGGGGACAGGGGGCGAAGGGCTACACCTTC

clone size: NA
D gene: TRBD1
J gene: TRBJ1-3
V gene: TRBV11-2
CDR3 protein: CASRRQPGQIAGNTIYF
CDR3 DNA: TGTGCCAGCAGAAGACAGCCGGGACAGATTGCTGGAAACACCATATATTTT

clone size: NA
D gene: NA
J gene: TRBJ2-5
V gene: TRBV5-1
CDR3 protein: CASSLVGTSIQETQYF
CDR3 DNA: TGCGCCAGCAGCTTGGTTGGGACATCGATCCAAGAGACCCAGTACTTC

clone size: NA
D gene: TRBD1
J gene: TRBJ1-2
V gene: TRBV28
CDR3 protein: CASSFLGQEKVNYGYTF
CDR3 DNA: TGTGCCAGCAGTTTTCTCGGACAGGAAAAAGTAAACTATGGCTACACCTTC

clone size: NA
D gene: TRBD1
J gene: TRBJ1-2
V gene: TRBV5-6
CDR3 protein: CASRTGQGGPGYTF
CDR3 DNA: TGTGCCAGCCGAACGGGACAGGGGGGCCCGGGCTACACCTTC

clone size: NA
D gene: NA
J gene: TRBJ1-3
V gene: TRBV2
CDR3 protein: CASSFGQTTKGDTIYF
CDR3 DNA: TGTGCCAGCAGTTTTGGACAGACCACAAAAGGGGACACCATATATTTT

clone size: NA
D gene: NA
J gene: TRBJ1-3
V gene: TRBV11-3
CDR3 protein: CASSLGQRTGNTIYF
CDR3 DNA: TGTGCCAGCAGCTTAGGGCAGAGGACTGGAAACACCATATATTTT

clone size: NA
D gene: NA
J gene: TRBJ2-2
V gene: TRBV10-3
CDR3 protein: CAIRQGSTGELFF
CDR3 DNA: TGTGCCATCAGGCAGGGAAGTACCGGGGAGCTGTTTTTT

clone size: few
D gene: NA
J gene: TRBJ2-2
V gene: TRBV4-3
CDR3 protein: CASRNTRYTGELFF
CDR3 DNA: TGCGCCAGCAGGAATACTAGGTACACCGGGGAGCTGTTTTTT